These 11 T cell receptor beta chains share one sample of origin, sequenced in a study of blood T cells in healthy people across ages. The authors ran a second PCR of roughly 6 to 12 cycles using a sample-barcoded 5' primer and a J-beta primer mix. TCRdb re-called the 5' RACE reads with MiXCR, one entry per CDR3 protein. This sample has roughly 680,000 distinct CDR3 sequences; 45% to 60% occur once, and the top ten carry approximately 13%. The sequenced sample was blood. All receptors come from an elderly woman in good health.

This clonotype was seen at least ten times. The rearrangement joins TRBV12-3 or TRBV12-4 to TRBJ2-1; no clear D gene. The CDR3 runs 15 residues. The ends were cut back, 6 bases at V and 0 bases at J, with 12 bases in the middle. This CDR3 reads CASSSAWGSYNEQFF. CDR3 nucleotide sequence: TGTGCCAGCAGCTCCGCGTGGGGCTCCTACAATGAGCAGTTCTTC.

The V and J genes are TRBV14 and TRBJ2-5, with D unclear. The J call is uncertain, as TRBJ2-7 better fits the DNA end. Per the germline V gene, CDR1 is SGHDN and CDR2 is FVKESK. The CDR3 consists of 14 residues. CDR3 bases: TGTGCCAGCAGCCTTGGTAGTCGGTTCTACGAGCAGTACTTC. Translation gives CASSLGSRFYEQYF.

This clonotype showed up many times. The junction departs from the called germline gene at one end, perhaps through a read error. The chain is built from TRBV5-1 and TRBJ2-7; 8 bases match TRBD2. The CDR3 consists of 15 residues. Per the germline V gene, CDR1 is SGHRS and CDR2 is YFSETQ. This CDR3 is CASSLVAGPSYEQYF. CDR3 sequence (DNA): TGTGCCAGCAGCTTAGTAGCGGGGCCCTCCTACGAGCAGTACTTC. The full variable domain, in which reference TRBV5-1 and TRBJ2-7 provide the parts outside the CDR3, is KAGVTQTPRYLIKTRGQQVTLSCSPISGHRSVSWYQQTPGQGLQFLFEYFSETQRNKGNFPGRFSGRQFSNSRSEMNVSTLELGDSALYLCASSLVAGPSYEQYFGPGTRLTVT.

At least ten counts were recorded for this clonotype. CDR3 in amino acids: CATQPGLNNEQFF. As DNA, the CDR3 is TGTGCCACCCAGCCGGGGTTAAACAATGAGCAGTTCTTC. This rearrangement joins TRBV15 to TRBJ2-1, with D tentatively TRBD2 (5 bases). Per germline, CDR1 LNHNV and CDR2 YYDKDF (reference sequence). This CDR3 is 13 amino acids long. V dropped 8 bases and J dropped 5 bases, with 13 bases sitting between them.

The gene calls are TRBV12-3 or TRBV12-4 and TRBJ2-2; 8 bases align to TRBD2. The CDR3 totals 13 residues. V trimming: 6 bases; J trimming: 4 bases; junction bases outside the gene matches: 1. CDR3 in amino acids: CASRRGATGELFF. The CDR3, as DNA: TGTGCCAGCAGGCGGGGGGCCACCGGGGAGCTGTTTTTT.

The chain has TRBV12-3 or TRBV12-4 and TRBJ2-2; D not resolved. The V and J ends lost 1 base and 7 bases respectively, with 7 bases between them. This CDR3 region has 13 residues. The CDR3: CASSLGGVGELFF. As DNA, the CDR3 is TGTGCCAGCAGTTTAGGAGGAGTCGGGGAGCTGTTTTTT.

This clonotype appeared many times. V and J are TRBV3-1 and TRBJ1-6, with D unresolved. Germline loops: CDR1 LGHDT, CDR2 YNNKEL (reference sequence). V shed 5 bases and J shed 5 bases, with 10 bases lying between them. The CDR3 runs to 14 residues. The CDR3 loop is CASSVQGNNSPLHF. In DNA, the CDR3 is TGTGCCAGCAGCGTACAAGGGAATAATTCACCCCTCCACTTT.

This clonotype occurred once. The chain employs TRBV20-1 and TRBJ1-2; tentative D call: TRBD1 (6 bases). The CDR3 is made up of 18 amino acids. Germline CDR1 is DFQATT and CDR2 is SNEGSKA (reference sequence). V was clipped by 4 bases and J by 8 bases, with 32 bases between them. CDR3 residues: CSAIPTPDRPPFGRGYTF. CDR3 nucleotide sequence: TGCAGTGCTATCCCCACCCCAGACAGGCCTCCCTTCGGGAGAGGCTACACCTTC.

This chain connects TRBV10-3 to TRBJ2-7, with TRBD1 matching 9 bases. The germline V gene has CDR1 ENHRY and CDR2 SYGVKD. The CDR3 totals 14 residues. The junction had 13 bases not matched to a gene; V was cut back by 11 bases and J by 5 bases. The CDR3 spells CAATPGTGNNEQYF. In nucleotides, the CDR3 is TGTGCCGCCACGCCCGGGACAGGGAATAACGAGCAGTACTTC.

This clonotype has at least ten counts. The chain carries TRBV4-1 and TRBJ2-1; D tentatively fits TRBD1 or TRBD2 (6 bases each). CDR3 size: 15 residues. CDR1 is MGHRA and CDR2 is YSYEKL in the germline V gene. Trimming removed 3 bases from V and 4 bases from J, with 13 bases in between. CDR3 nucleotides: TGCGCCAGCAGCCATATTAGGGGGGCGTACAATGAGCAGTTCTTC. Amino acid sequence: CASSHIRGAYNEQFF.

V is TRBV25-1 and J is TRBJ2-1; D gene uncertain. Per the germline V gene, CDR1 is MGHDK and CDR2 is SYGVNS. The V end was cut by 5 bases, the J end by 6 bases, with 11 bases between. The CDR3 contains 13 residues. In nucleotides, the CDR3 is TGTGCCAGCAGTTCCGGAATGGGCAATGAGCAGTTCTTC. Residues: CASSSGMGNEQFF.